This entry is about one T cell receptor (beta chain). What it recognizes is unknown. The source of the sample is a study of T cells expressing NK-cell markers. Study findings and constraints: The CD3+CD56-NKG2C+ fraction of a handful of donors was likewise dominated by these clonotypes.

CDR3 size: 15 residues. Germline V gene sequence: CDR1 DFQATT, CDR2 SNEGSKA (reference sequence). TCRdb reprocessed the 5' RACE reads and stores each CDR3 protein as one record, lacking DNA. This repertoire includes 500,000 or so distinct CDR3 sequences. The receptor comes from a man aged 18 to 35 in good health. This chain connects TRBV20-1 to TRBJ1-5. Sequenced: blood T cells: a sorted CD56 or NKG2C T cell subset, CD4+ or CD8+ T cells, or bulk PBMC T cells (not recorded which). This CDR3 reads CSARSPGGRGQPQHF.